This paragraph reports one TCR beta chain. What it binds is not known. The libraries were made with immunoSEQ version 4 in survey mode. Data came from immunoSEQ multiplex PCR; TCRdb stores just in-frame clones and leaves some out. Found here are tens of thousands of clones, approximately 75% of them singletons; the top ten hold under 2%. The ends were cut back, 1 base at V and 5 bases at J, with 14 bases in the middle. This CDR3 is 15 amino acids long. Germline V lookup: CDR1 MGHRA, CDR2 YSYEKL. The data belong to a study of persistence of HIV-infected CD4 T cells. General study findings and limits: Compared with CD3/CD28-stimulated cells, CMV- and Gag-responding cells showed lower TCRbeta richness.

An overlapping HIV-1 Gag peptide pool stimulated these cells at approximately 1 ug/peptide/mL. Sorted nonresponding memory CD4+ T cells were CD40L-negative, CD69-negative, CD45RO-high. The source was CD4+ T cells sorted from PBMCs after roughly 18-hour stimulation, collected from a patient who received antiretroviral therapy. The chain joins TRBV4-1 to TRBJ1-2; D is perhaps TRBD1 (6 bases). The clonotype was recovered from an adult man with HIV who was CMV-seropositive. CDR3 nucleotide sequence: TGCGCCAGCAGCCAAGGTCCAGGGGCGGAATATGGCTACACCTTC. Translating it yields CASSQGPGAEYGYTF.